The 30 T cell receptor beta chains below all came from one sample that was sequenced in a study of control samples from healthy donors and cancer patients. The table came from immunoSEQ multiplex PCR; TCRdb's copy has only in-frame clones and leaves some out. The table lists about 57,000 clones, 80% to 95% of them singletons. The sequenced sample was PBMCs. Every receptor here comes from a man in his thirties or forties with colorectal cancer.

The chain employs TRBV2 and TRBJ1-2; no clear D. CDR3 length equals 11 residues. CDR1 and CDR2 from the germline V gene are SNHLY and FYNNEI. Trimming removed 4 bases from V and 4 bases from J, with 4 bases in between. The CDR3 DNA reads as TGTGCCAGCAGTGGAATCTATGGCTACACCTTC. It yields the protein CASSGIYGYTF.

The chain employs TRBV23-1 and TRBJ1-6; D is unclear. TRBV23-1 is labeled an ORF, and its function is uncertain. Trimming removed 2 bases at V and 5 bases at J, with 10 bases between. The CDR3 covers 15 residues. The CDR3 coding sequence is TGCGCCAGCAGTCAAGGGCAGGAAAATAATTCACCCCTCCACTTT. It encodes CASSQGQENNSPLHF.

The rearrangement links TRBV10-1 to TRBJ1-1, with a possible D match to TRBD1 (5 bases). Germline loops: CDR1 WNHNN, CDR2 SYGVQD (reference sequence). The CDR3 has 13 residues. V lost 2 bases, J lost 5 bases, and 9 bases lay in between. CDR3 sequence reads: CASSETRATEAFF. DNA for the CDR3: TGCGCCAGCAGTGAGACCAGGGCGACTGAAGCTTTCTTT.

The CDR3 loop is CASSLSRGELFF. The CDR3 DNA reads as TGTGCCAGCAGTTTATCTAGAGGGGAGCTGTTTTTT. V and J are TRBV6-5 and TRBJ2-2; D is unclear. Germline V lookup: CDR1 MNHEY, CDR2 SVGAGI. The length of the CDR3 is 12 residues. Trimming shortened V by 4 bases and J by 8 bases, and 8 bases separated the two germline ends.

This chain uses TRBV20-1 with TRBJ1-1; a possible D gene is TRBD1 (5 bases). This CDR3 region has 16 residues. The V end was cut by 3 bases, the J end by 2 bases, with 19 bases between. The germline V gene has CDR1 DFQATT and CDR2 SNEGSKA (reference sequence). Here the CDR3 reads CSASPPSGQANTEAFF. The CDR3 nucleotides are TGCAGTGCTAGTCCTCCTTCGGGGCAGGCAAACACTGAAGCTTTCTTT.

The chain recombines TRBV7-2 with TRBJ2-1; 7 positions agree with TRBD1. V was pared by 1 base and J by 8 bases, with 5 bases of the junction left unmatched. CDR3 length: 14 amino acids. Germline V gene sequence: CDR1 SGHTA, CDR2 FQGNSA. The chain's CDR3 is CASSLGDRADEQFF. As DNA, the CDR3 is TGTGCCAGCAGCTTAGGAGACAGGGCCGATGAGCAGTTCTTC.

This chain uses TRBV7-2 with TRBJ1-1; TRBD1 is a possible D gene (6 bases). This CDR3 region has 14 residues. V shed 10 bases and J shed 1 base, with 16 bases lying between them. Per the germline V gene, CDR1 is SGHTA and CDR2 is FQGNSA. CDR3: CATNPQGTNTEAFF. CDR3 sequence (DNA): TGTGCCACCAACCCCCAGGGGACGAACACTGAAGCTTTCTTT. The complete variable domain, with remaining parts taken from reference TRBV7-2 and TRBJ1-1, reads GAGVSQSPSNKVTEKGKDVELRCDPISGHTALYWYRQSLGQGLEFLIYFQGNSAPDKSGLPSDRFSAERTGGSVSTLTIQRTQQEDSAVYLCATNPQGTNTEAFFGQGTRLTVV.

This rearrangement joins TRBV6-2 or TRBV6-3 to TRBJ2-3; 8 bases line up with TRBD2. V gave up 2 bases and J gave up 5 bases; unmatched junction bases: 6. This CDR3 contains 15 residues. CDR1 and CDR2 (germline): MNHEY, SVGEGT. In DNA, the CDR3 is TGTGCCAGCAGTTACGCATTAGCGGGGCAAGATACGCAGTATTTT. Translation gives CASSYALAGQDTQYF.

V and J are TRBV18 and TRBJ1-5, with D perhaps matching TRBD1 (5 bases). The germline V gene has CDR1 KGHSH and CDR2 LQKENI. V was trimmed by 6 bases and J by 5 bases, leaving 17 bases between them. The CDR3 loop spans 15 amino acids. The CDR3 DNA sequence: TGTGCCAGCTCCCCGGACATGGCCGGACATCAGCCCCAGCATTTT. It translates to CASSPDMAGHQPQHF.

The chain recombines TRBV6-4 with TRBJ2-7, with 8 bases matching TRBD1. From germline, CDR1 is MRHNA and CDR2 SNTAGT. The junction had 0 bases not matched to a gene; V was cut back by 6 bases and J by 2 bases. The CDR3 totals 12 residues. The CDR3 is CASRTGAYEQYV. The CDR3 DNA is TGTGCCAGCAGGACAGGGGCCTACGAGCAGTACGTC.

This chain connects TRBV27 to TRBJ1-2, with D possibly matching TRBD1 (6 bases). CDR1 is MNHEY, CDR2 SMNVEV, per germline (reference sequence). Trimming left V 6 bases short and J 5 bases short, with 13 bases between. The CDR3 covers 13 residues. The CDR3 protein is CASRQGLGYGYTF. DNA for the CDR3: TGTGCCAGCAGACAGGGTTTAGGTTATGGCTACACCTTC.

V usage is TRBV5-4 and J usage is TRBJ1-1; D not certain. Germline V gives CDR1 SGHNT, CDR2 YYREEE (reference sequence). V was clipped by 0 bases and J by 0 bases, with 9 bases between them. This CDR3 is 15 amino acids long. CDR3 loop: CASSLEPLMNTEAFF. CDR3 DNA sequence: TGTGCCAGCAGCTTGGAGCCGCTCATGAACACTGAAGCTTTCTTT.

The V and J genes are TRBV12-3 or TRBV12-4 and TRBJ1-2; 7 nucleotides agree with TRBD1. The CDR3 consists of 13 residues. The junction had 4 bases not matched to a gene; V was cut back by 3 bases and J by 6 bases. This CDR3 is CASSLSGGDGYTF. Here the CDR3 DNA reads TGTGCCAGCAGTTTGTCAGGGGGGGATGGCTACACCTTC.

The chain couples TRBV5-1 to TRBJ2-1; 9 bases match TRBD1. V shed 2 bases, J shed 8 bases, and the junction held 8 bases outside the gene matches. The CDR3 totals 15 residues. Per the germline V gene, CDR1 is SGHRS and CDR2 is YFSETQ. The CDR3 DNA follows: TGCGCCAGCAGCTTTGGGACAGGGTCCAACTATGAGCAGTTCTTC. This sequence encodes CASSFGTGSNYEQFF.

V gene TRBV11-2 combines with J gene TRBJ2-1; a possible D gene is TRBD1 (6 bases). The germline CDR1 and CDR2 sequences are SGHAT and FQNNGV. The CDR3 has 14 amino acids. Deletions cut 4 bases from V and 4 bases from J, with 11 bases between. CDR3 nucleotides: TGTGCCAGCAGCTCAAGGACAGCGTACAATGAGCAGTTCTTC. Protein: CASSSRTAYNEQFF.

A word on this clone: The junction does not match germline at one end; this may be a read error. The chain employs TRBV7-2 and TRBJ2-7; D not resolved. CDR1 and CDR2 (germline): SGHTA, FQGNSA. This CDR3 region has 16 residues. The chain's CDR3 is CASSLDTGPVPYEQYF. In nucleotides, the CDR3 is TGTGCCAGCAGTTTAGATACGGGTCCGGTACCCTACGAGCAGTACTTC.

The V call is TRBV25-1, the J call TRBJ1-4, with a tentative D call TRBD1 (6 bases). V gave up 4 bases and J gave up 7 bases, with 13 bases separating them. The CDR3 contains 14 residues. Per germline, CDR1 MGHDK and CDR2 SYGVNS. The DNA for the CDR3 is TGTGCCAGCAGTGCCCACAGGGAGGGTGAAAAACTGTTTTTT. Translating gives CASSAHREGEKLFF.

V and J are TRBV9 and TRBJ1-4; D possibly corresponds to TRBD1 (5 bases). Trimming removed 0 bases from V and 8 bases from J, with 11 bases in between. The CDR3 sequence is 14 residues long. The germline V gene encodes CDR1 SGDLS and CDR2 YYNGEE. The CDR3, as DNA: TGTGCCAGCAGCGTAGGGGGCATAGACGAAAAACTGTTTTTT. It yields the protein CASSVGGIDEKLFF.

The V call is TRBV19, the J call TRBJ1-2; the D is unclear. CDR1 and CDR2 from the germline V gene are LNHDA and SQIVND (reference sequence). V dropped 3 bases and J dropped 0 bases, with 20 bases sitting between them. The CDR3 runs to 18 residues. The CDR3 reads CASSMMSWQIQANYGYTF. CDR3 coding DNA: TGTGCCAGTAGTATGATGTCTTGGCAGATTCAAGCTAACTATGGCTACACCTTC.

The chain combines TRBV4-2 with TRBJ1-1; D might be TRBD1 (5 bases). The CDR3 runs 13 residues. Between the trimmed V and J ends, which lost 3 bases and 2 bases, there was a span of 7 bases. Germline V gene data show CDR1 as LGHNA and CDR2 as YNFKEQ. As DNA, the CDR3 is TGTGCCAGCAGCCATGGACAAAACACTGAAGCTTTCTTT. Translation gives CASSHGQNTEAFF.

As to this clone: This sample also contains other DNA sequences that code for the same CDR3. The V call is TRBV9, the J call TRBJ1-6, with D tentatively TRBD1 (6 bases). The CDR3 is made up of 18 amino acids. Trimming cost V 0 bases and J 3 bases, with 16 bases left between them. CDR1 and CDR2 (germline): SGDLS, YYNGEE. CDR3 sequence reads: CASSVVLGGGGYNSPLHF. The CDR3 DNA follows: TGTGCCAGCAGCGTAGTTCTAGGAGGGGGGGGCTATAATTCACCCCTCCACTTT. Drawing the rest from reference TRBV9 and TRBJ1-6, the complete variable domain is DSGVTQTPKHLITATGQRVTLRCSPRSGDLSVYWYQQSLDQGLQFLIQYYNGEERAKGNILERFSAQQFPDLHSELNLSSLELGDSALYFCASSVVLGGGGYNSPLHFGNGTRLTVT.

The gene calls are TRBV6-5 and TRBJ2-7; TRBD2 aligns across 8 bases. Germline loops: CDR1 MNHEY, CDR2 SVGAGI. Trimming removed 6 bases from V and 6 bases from J; junction bases left unmatched: 13. The length of the CDR3 is 15 residues. CDR3 nucleotides: TGTGCCAGCAGCCGAACGGGGGGGGCCGTAGGCGAGCAGTACTTC. Translation: CASSRTGGAVGEQYF.

The V and J genes are TRBV30 and TRBJ2-7; possible D gene TRBD2, 6 bases. This CDR3 spans 13 amino acids. In germline, CDR1 is GTSNPN, CDR2 SVGIG (reference sequence). V gave up 3 bases and J gave up 6 bases, with 15 bases separating them. The DNA of the CDR3 is TGTGCCTGGAGAACGGGACTCTGGGGCGAGCAGTACTTC. This codes for CAWRTGLWGEQYF. Together with reference TRBV30 and TRBJ2-7, the CDR3 gives the full variable domain: SQTIHQWPATLVQPVGSPLSLECTVEGTSNPNLYWYRQAAGRGLQLLFYSVGIGQISSEVPQNLSASRPQDRQFILSSKKLLLSDSGFYLCAWRTGLWGEQYFGPGTRLTVT.

V usage is TRBV6-5 and J usage is TRBJ2-1; the D call may be TRBD1 or TRBD2 (7 bases each). The CDR3 covers 15 residues. Germline V gives CDR1 MNHEY, CDR2 SVGAGI. V was cut by 7 bases and J by 8 bases, with 21 bases left in between. Here the CDR3 DNA reads TGTGCCAGCAACCCCTGGGAGGGGGCGAGCGATGAGCAGTTCTTC. Translated: CASNPWEGASDEQFF.

This chain links TRBV11-2 with TRBJ2-1; the D is unclear. Per the germline V gene, CDR1 is SGHAT and CDR2 is FQNNGV. Trimming stripped 2 bases from V and 3 bases from J, with 8 bases between. The CDR3 runs 14 residues. CDR3 region: CASSLSGLYNEQFF. CDR3 DNA sequence: TGTGCCAGCAGCTTATCCGGTCTCTACAATGAGCAGTTCTTC. The variable domain in full, completed from reference TRBV11-2 and TRBJ2-1, reads EAGVAQSPRYKIIEKRQSVAFWCNPISGHATLYWYQQILGQGPKLLIQFQNNGVVDDSQLPKDRFSAERLKGVDSTLKIQPAKLEDSAVYLCASSLSGLYNEQFFGPGTRLTVL.

This chain links TRBV4-3 with TRBJ2-3; 7 nucleotides match TRBD2. V dropped 1 base and J dropped 6; count of bases not matched to a gene: 4. The germline V gene encodes CDR1 LGHNA and CDR2 YSLEER. This CDR3 has 14 residues. The CDR3 spells CASSQASGVDTQYF. CDR3 in DNA: TGCGCCAGCAGCCAAGCCAGCGGGGTCGATACGCAGTATTTT.

The CDR3 loop is CSVDYPRDTGLPAGNEQFF. The CDR3 DNA sequence: TGCAGCGTTGACTACCCTCGGGACACGGGACTCCCTGCCGGCAATGAGCAGTTCTTC. The chain links TRBV29-1 to TRBJ2-1; D may be TRBD1 or TRBD2 (6 bases each). The CDR3 is made up of 19 amino acids. V was clipped by 3 bases and J by 6 bases, with 30 bases between them. Germline-derived CDR1 and CDR2 are SQVTM and ANQGSEA.

The genes are TRBV6-2 or TRBV6-3 and TRBJ2-7; maybe TRBD2 (6 bases). Germline CDR1 is MNHEY and CDR2 is SVGEGT. V was clipped by 2 bases and J by 3 bases, with 20 bases between them. CDR3 length: 17 residues. CDR3 coding DNA: TGTGCCAGCAGTTACGGGAGGACTAACCGGGTCAGCTACGAGCAGTACTTC. As protein: CASSYGRTNRVSYEQYF.

The chain is built from TRBV11-2 and TRBJ1-2; possibly TRBD1 for D (5 bases). The CDR3 sequence is 17 residues long. Trimming removed 3 bases from V and 4 bases from J, with 21 bases in between. Germline values: CDR1 SGHAT, CDR2 FQNNGV. This CDR3 is CASSFVSGRTGIYGYTF. Written as DNA, the CDR3 is TGTGCCAGCAGCTTCGTGTCAGGGCGGACTGGAATCTATGGCTACACCTTC.

This chain links TRBV7-2 with TRBJ1-2, with D maybe TRBD1 (6 bases). This CDR3 comprises 14 residues. Trimming pared 6 bases from V and 5 bases from J, leaving 16 bases between. The germline V gene has CDR1 SGHTA and CDR2 FQGNSA. The CDR3 sequence: CASSYRDPRYGYTF. As DNA, the CDR3 is TGTGCCAGCAGTTACAGGGATCCCCGTTATGGCTACACCTTC.